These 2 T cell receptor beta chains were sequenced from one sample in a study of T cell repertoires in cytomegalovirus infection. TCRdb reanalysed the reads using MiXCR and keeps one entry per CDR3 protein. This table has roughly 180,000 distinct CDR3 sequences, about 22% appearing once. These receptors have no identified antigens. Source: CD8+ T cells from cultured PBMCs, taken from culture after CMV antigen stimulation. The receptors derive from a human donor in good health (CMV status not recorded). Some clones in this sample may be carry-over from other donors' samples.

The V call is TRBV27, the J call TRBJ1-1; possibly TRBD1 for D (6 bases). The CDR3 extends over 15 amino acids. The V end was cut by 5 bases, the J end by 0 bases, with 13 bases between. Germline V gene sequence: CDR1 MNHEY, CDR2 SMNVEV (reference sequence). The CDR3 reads CASSHRQELNTEAFF. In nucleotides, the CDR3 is TGTGCCAGCAGTCACCGACAGGAGCTGAACACTGAAGCTTTCTTT.

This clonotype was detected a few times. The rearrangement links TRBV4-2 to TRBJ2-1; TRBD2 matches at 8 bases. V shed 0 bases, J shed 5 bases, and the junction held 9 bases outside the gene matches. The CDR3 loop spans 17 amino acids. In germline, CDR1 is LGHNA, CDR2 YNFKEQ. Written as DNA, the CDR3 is TGTGCCAGCAGCCAAGATTGGGCGGGGGGCACAAACAATGAGCAGTTCTTC. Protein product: CASSQDWAGGTNNEQFF.